These 22 T cell receptor beta chains came from one sample sequenced in a study of CD8 T cells in Susac syndrome. With random hexamers, reverse transcription was performed on roughly 0.45 to 1 ug of RNA. In TCRdb, the immunoSEQ multiplex PCR reads were re-called with MiXCR into one record per CDR3 protein. Here the sample spans under 300,000 distinct CDR3 sequences, 95% to 97% being singletons. The source material was CD4+ T cells from PBMCs. All receptors come from a human donor with Susac syndrome.

The chain couples TRBV29-1 to TRBJ2-5; 14 bases align to TRBD2. Germline V lookup: CDR1 SQVTM, CDR2 ANQGSEA. CDR3 size: 16 residues. The trim removed 4 bases at V and 5 bases at J, leaving 9 bases unmatched. The CDR3 loop is CSVGAGLAGVRETQYF. The CDR3 bases are TGCAGCGTTGGGGCGGGACTAGCGGGAGTTCGGGAGACCCAGTACTTC.

The gene calls are TRBV5-1 and TRBJ2-7; 8 bases fit TRBD2. Germline values: CDR1 SGHRS, CDR2 YFSETQ. The CDR3 extends over 14 amino acids. J was trimmed by 5 bases and V by 4 bases; bases with no gene match: 8. CDR3 bases: TGCGCCAGCAGCGTAGCGGGACCTTCGGACGAGCAGTACTTC. Translating it yields CASSVAGPSDEQYF.

This clonotype appeared a single time. The rearrangement joins TRBV28 to TRBJ2-5, with D perhaps TRBD1 (6 bases). The germline V gene has CDR1 MDHEN and CDR2 SYDVKM. The CDR3 covers 14 residues. V shed 5 bases and J shed 5 bases, with 15 bases lying between them. The CDR3 here is CASSLQGVTETQYF. CDR3 nucleotide sequence: TGTGCCAGCAGTCTACAGGGTGTTACGGAGACCCAGTACTTC.

The J gene is TRBJ2-1, the V gene TRBV24-1, with TRBD1 as a possible D gene (5 bases). The CDR3 runs 13 residues. CDR1 is KGHDR and CDR2 is SFDVKD in the germline V gene. The germline V and J ends were trimmed by 0 bases and 12 bases, with 11 bases remaining between them. Here the CDR3 reads CATSDLYTGAQFF. In DNA, the CDR3 is TGTGCCACCAGTGATTTGTATACAGGCGCGCAGTTCTTC.

The chain is built from TRBV30 and TRBJ1-2; D is unclear. This CDR3 contains 15 residues. Per the germline V gene, CDR1 is GTSNPN and CDR2 is SVGIG (reference sequence). The V end lost 2 bases, the J end lost 8 bases, and 21 bases lay between the germline ends. CDR3 DNA: TGTGCCTGGAGTTCAACAGTTACCCTCACTCGGGGCTACACCTTC. Encoded protein: CAWSSTVTLTRGYTF. Looking up the rest from reference TRBV30 and TRBJ1-2 gives the full variable domain: SQTIHQWPATLVQPVGSPLSLECTVEGTSNPNLYWYRQAAGRGLQLLFYSVGIGQISSEVPQNLSASRPQDRQFILSSKKLLLSDSGFYLCAWSSTVTLTRGYTFGSGTRLTVV.

V usage is TRBV9 and J usage is TRBJ1-1, with D possibly being TRBD1 (5 bases). The germline CDR1 and CDR2 sequences are SGDLS and YYNGEE. The V gene lost 0 bases and the J gene lost 6 bases, with 15 bases spanning the gap. This CDR3 has 15 amino acids. The chain's CDR3 is CASSVAGGHSAEAFF. The DNA of the CDR3 is TGTGCCAGCAGCGTAGCTGGGGGTCATAGCGCTGAAGCTTTCTTT. Combining the CDR3 with reference TRBV9 and TRBJ1-1 gives the whole variable domain DSGVTQTPKHLITATGQRVTLRCSPRSGDLSVYWYQQSLDQGLQFLIQYYNGEERAKGNILERFSAQQFPDLHSELNLSSLELGDSALYFCASSVAGGHSAEAFFGQGTRLTVV.

The chain uses TRBV30 and TRBJ2-1; D is tentatively TRBD1 or TRBD2 (6 bases each). Trimming shortened V by 2 bases and J by 7 bases, and 9 bases separated the two germline ends. This CDR3 has 12 residues. Germline V CDR1 and CDR2: GTSNPN, SVGIG (reference sequence). Here the CDR3 reads CAWSIGGNEQFF. The CDR3 nucleotides are TGTGCCTGGAGTATAGGGGGGAATGAGCAGTTCTTC. Full variable domain (missing parts from reference TRBV30 and TRBJ2-1): SQTIHQWPATLVQPVGSPLSLECTVEGTSNPNLYWYRQAAGRGLQLLFYSVGIGQISSEVPQNLSASRPQDRQFILSSKKLLLSDSGFYLCAWSIGGNEQFFGPGTRLTVL.

This chain links TRBV21-1 with TRBJ2-2. TRBV21-1 is an annotated pseudogene. The CDR3 consists of 11 residues. Here the CDR3 DNA reads TGTGCCAGCAGCAAACCCGGGGAGCTGTTTTTT. Translating gives CASSKPGELFF.

The CDR3 nucleotides read TGTGCCAGCAGCCCCTCGGGGGCGCGGGGCTACACCTTC. The encoded protein is CASSPSGARGYTF. V gene TRBV11-3 combines with J gene TRBJ1-2; possibly TRBD1 for D (6 bases). In germline, CDR1 is SGHNT, CDR2 YENEEA. This CDR3 contains 13 residues. With 5 bases removed from V and 8 bases from J, the gap between germline ends came to 15 bases.

The V and J genes are TRBV9 and TRBJ1-1; TRBD1 is a possible D gene (5 bases). From germline, CDR1 is SGDLS and CDR2 YYNGEE. The V gene lost 1 base and the J gene lost 4 bases, with 11 bases spanning the gap. The CDR3 is made up of 14 amino acids. This CDR3 is CASSVQGSSTEAFF. The CDR3, as DNA: TGTGCCAGCAGCGTACAGGGATCGTCCACTGAAGCTTTCTTT.

The V gene is TRBV5-1, the J gene TRBJ2-2; D not certain. V lost 7 bases and J 5 bases, leaving 18 bases between the germline ends. Germline lookup yields CDR1 SGHRS and CDR2 YFSETQ. The CDR3 extends over 15 amino acids. The CDR3 here is CASGVGLSPTGELFF. The CDR3 DNA is TGCGCCAGCGGGGTCGGGCTTTCCCCGACCGGGGAGCTGTTTTTT. The entire variable domain, with the rest obtained from reference TRBV5-1 and TRBJ2-2, is as follows: KAGVTQTPRYLIKTRGQQVTLSCSPISGHRSVSWYQQTPGQGLQFLFEYFSETQRNKGNFPGRFSGRQFSNSRSEMNVSTLELGDSALYLCASGVGLSPTGELFFGEGSRLTVL.

This chain joins TRBV9 and TRBJ2-6, with D tentatively TRBD1 (6 bases). The CDR3 totals 15 residues. V lost 4 bases and J 0 bases, leaving 8 bases between the germline ends. From germline, CDR1 is SGDLS and CDR2 YYNGEE. The CDR3 sequence: CASSKQGSGANVLTF. CDR3 bases: TGTGCCAGCAGCAAACAGGGCTCTGGGGCCAACGTCCTGACTTTC.

This sequence joins TRBV29-1 and TRBJ1-5; D is undetermined. Trimming stripped 4 bases from V and 5 bases from J, with 6 bases between. The CDR3 loop spans 11 amino acids. The germline gives CDR1 SQVTM, CDR2 ANQGSEA. DNA of the CDR3: TGCAGCGTTGGGGAGGATCAGCCCCAGCATTTT. Protein product: CSVGEDQPQHF.

The chain couples TRBV6-4 to TRBJ2-5; TRBD2 matches 9 bases. The CDR3 has 17 amino acids. J gave up 4 bases and V 3 bases, and 12 bases lay outside the gene matches. Germline V CDR1 and CDR2: MRHNA, SNTAGT. The CDR3 DNA follows: TGTGCCAGCAGTGATCCCATCCCATTACTAGCGGGAGAGACCCAGTACTTC. Encoded protein: CASSDPIPLLAGETQYF.

This sequence joins TRBV5-1 and TRBJ2-1; the D is unclear. Germline assignment: CDR1 SGHRS and CDR2 YFSETQ. V was trimmed by 1 base and J by 0 bases, leaving 8 bases between them. This CDR3 comprises 15 residues. The CDR3 DNA reads as TGCGCCAGCAGCTTGAGAATGAGCTCCTACAATGAGCAGTTCTTC. Translation: CASSLRMSSYNEQFF.

This clonotype was seen just once. The chain links TRBV20-1 to TRBJ2-7; weak D call: TRBD1 (6 bases). Trimming removed 4 bases from V and 6 bases from J, with 19 bases in between. This CDR3 contains 14 residues. Germline loops: CDR1 DFQATT, CDR2 SNEGSKA (reference sequence). The DNA of the CDR3 is TGCAGTGCTACCCTAGATAGGACAGACTCCGAGCAGTACTTC. Translated: CSATLDRTDSEQYF.

The rearrangement uses TRBV2 and TRBJ2-3, with 8 bases matching TRBD2. Germline-derived CDR1 and CDR2 are SNHLY and FYNNEI. V was clipped by 6 bases and J by 7 bases; unmatched bases: 9. This CDR3 contains 14 residues. This CDR3 reads CASRSGTRMNTQYF. CDR3 nucleotides: TGTGCCAGCAGGTCCGGGACTAGAATGAATACGCAGTATTTT.

This chain connects TRBV24-1 to TRBJ2-1; 10 bases map to TRBD2. Trimming removed 7 bases from V and 8 bases from J; junction bases left unmatched: 7. The CDR3 loop spans 14 amino acids. In germline, CDR1 is KGHDR, CDR2 SFDVKD. The CDR3 nucleotides are TGTGCCACCAGGGCTAGCGGGAGTATAGATGAGCAGTTCTTC. It is translated as CATRASGSIDEQFF.

The rearrangement joins TRBV29-1 to TRBJ2-1; D may correspond to TRBD1 or TRBD2 (6 bases each). Germline-derived CDR1 and CDR2 are SQVTM and ANQGSEA. This CDR3 contains 16 residues. V lost 6 bases to trimming and J lost 0 bases, with 18 bases between them. The CDR3, as DNA: TGCAGCGTGGGGGGCTCGGACGGCAGCTCCTACAATGAGCAGTTCTTC. It yields the protein CSVGGSDGSSYNEQFF.

The rearrangement links TRBV20-1 to TRBJ2-7; 10 bases match TRBD1. V shed 4 bases, J shed 3 bases, and the junction held 9 bases outside the gene matches. Germline loops: CDR1 DFQATT, CDR2 SNEGSKA (reference sequence). The CDR3 runs to 15 residues. CDR3 protein: CSATIGTGAGYEQYF. The CDR3 coding sequence is TGCAGTGCTACCATTGGGACAGGGGCGGGCTACGAGCAGTACTTC.

The chain combines TRBV7-9 with TRBJ2-2, with 12 nucleotides matching TRBD2. Germline trimming cut 4 bases from V and 5 bases from J; bases unmatched to any gene: 8. Germline CDR1 reads SEHNR; CDR2 reads FQNEAQ (reference sequence). This CDR3 is built from 17 residues. The CDR3 loop reads CASSSAGTSGPTGELFF. CDR3 sequence (DNA): TGTGCCAGCAGCTCCGCCGGGACTAGCGGGCCAACCGGGGAGCTGTTTTTT.

This clonotype showed up just once. CDR3 bases: TGTGCCACCTTTCCGAGGAACTATGGCTACACCTTC. This translates into CATFPRNYGYTF. The J gene is TRBJ1-2, the V gene TRBV7-9; no clear D. The V gene lost 10 bases and the J gene lost 2 bases, with 11 bases spanning the gap. Germline V lookup: CDR1 SEHNR, CDR2 FQNEAQ (reference sequence). The length of the CDR3 is 12 residues.